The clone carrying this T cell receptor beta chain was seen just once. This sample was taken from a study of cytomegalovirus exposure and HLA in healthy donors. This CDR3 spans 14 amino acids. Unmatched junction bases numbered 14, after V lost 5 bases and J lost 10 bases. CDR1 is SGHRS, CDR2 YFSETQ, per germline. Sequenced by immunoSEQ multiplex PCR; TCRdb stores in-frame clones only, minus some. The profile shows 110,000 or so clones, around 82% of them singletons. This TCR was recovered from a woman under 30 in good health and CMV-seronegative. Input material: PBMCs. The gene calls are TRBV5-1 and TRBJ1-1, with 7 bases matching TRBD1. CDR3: CASSSGTADGRAFF. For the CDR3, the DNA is TGCGCCAGCAGTTCCGGGACAGCTGATGGCAGAGCTTTCTTT.